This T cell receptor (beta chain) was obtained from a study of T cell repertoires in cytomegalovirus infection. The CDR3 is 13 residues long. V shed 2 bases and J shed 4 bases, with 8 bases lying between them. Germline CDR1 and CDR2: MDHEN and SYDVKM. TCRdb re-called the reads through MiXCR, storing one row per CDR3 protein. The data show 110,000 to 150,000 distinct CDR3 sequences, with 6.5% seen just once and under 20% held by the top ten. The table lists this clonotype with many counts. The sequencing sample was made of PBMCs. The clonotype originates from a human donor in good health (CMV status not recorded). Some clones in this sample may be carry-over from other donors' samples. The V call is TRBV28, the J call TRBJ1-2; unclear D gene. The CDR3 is CASSLPAVYGYTF. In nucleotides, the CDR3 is TGTGCCAGCAGTTTACCGGCAGTCTATGGCTACACCTTC.